The TCR beta chain described here comes from a study of blood T cell repertoires in COVID-19. Study summary: COVID-19 samples collected from the United States, Italy and Spain covered acute and convalescent phases. T cells, B-cell-depleted T cells, or PBMCs supplied cDNA or gDNA.

The V and J ends lost 4 bases and 6 bases respectively, with 10 bases between them. Germline-derived CDR1 and CDR2 are MDHEN and SYDVKM. This CDR3 contains 13 residues. Under the authors' procedure: From reference gene primer amplification, estimates of nucleated cell counts were derived. Method: immunoSEQ multiplex PCR; TCRdb's copy keeps in-frame clones and lacks some. V and J calls and clone size come straight from that table; D and trimming were deduced from the DNA. The table has roughly 66,000 clones, about 90% seen once; the top ten hold under 8.5%. This clone appeared once. Sequenced input: peripheral blood. The origin of this receptor is a human donor in a cohort sampled during active COVID-19. The chain has TRBV28 and TRBJ1-5; D gene uncertain. CDR3 sequence (DNA): TGTGCCAGCAGTTCCTCGGTTTCTCAGCCCCAGCATTTT. Amino acids: CASSSSVSQPQHF. Together with reference TRBV28 and TRBJ1-5, the CDR3 gives the full variable domain: DVKVTQSSRYLVKRTGEKVFLECVQDMDHENMFWYRQDPGLGLRLIYFSYDVKMKEKGDIPEGYSVSREKKERFSLILESASTNQTSMYLCASSSSVSQPQHFGDGTRLSIL.